The clone carrying this TCR beta chain was detected only a few times. Its cognate antigen is unknown. The sample originates from a study of regulatory T cells in long-lasting Graves disease. Background on the study: The criterion for persistent Graves' disease was over 5 years of antithyroid drugs with positive TSH receptor antibodies.

Study results and limitations: There was favoring of TRBV28, TRBJ1-2 and TRBJ2-5 in persistent disease. Among the persistent patients, about 3,000 public clonotypes were shared, more than the roughly 970 shared among new patients.

For TCR beta, libraries came from iRepertoire HTBI primers and Arm-PCR of CDR3 regions. TCRdb reprocessed the multiplex PCR reads via MiXCR and lists one record per CDR3 protein. There are 350,000 to 500,000 distinct CDR3 sequences in the sample; roughly a fifth occur only once, and 13% to 15% lies in the top ten. Described time point: persistent/refractory GD, antithyroid drugs over 5 years with positive TRAb. After RNA was extracted from PBMCs, the TCR library was made from it. All patients originated from an endocrinology department located in Xi'an, China. CDR3 length: 16 residues. CDR1 SGHTA and CDR2 FQGTGA come from the germline V gene. V was clipped by 4 bases and J by 1 base, with 11 bases between them.

This TCR came from a female donor with Graves disease. The chain employs TRBV7-3 and TRBJ2-6; D perhaps matches TRBD1 (5 bases). The specimen comprised peripheral blood mononuclear cells (PBMCs), sampled when the disease was refractory, from a patient treated with antithyroid drugs. The CDR3 DNA reads TGTGCCAGCAGCTCCCCGGACAAATCTGGGGCCAACGTCCTGACTTTC. Amino acids: CASSSPDKSGANVLTF.